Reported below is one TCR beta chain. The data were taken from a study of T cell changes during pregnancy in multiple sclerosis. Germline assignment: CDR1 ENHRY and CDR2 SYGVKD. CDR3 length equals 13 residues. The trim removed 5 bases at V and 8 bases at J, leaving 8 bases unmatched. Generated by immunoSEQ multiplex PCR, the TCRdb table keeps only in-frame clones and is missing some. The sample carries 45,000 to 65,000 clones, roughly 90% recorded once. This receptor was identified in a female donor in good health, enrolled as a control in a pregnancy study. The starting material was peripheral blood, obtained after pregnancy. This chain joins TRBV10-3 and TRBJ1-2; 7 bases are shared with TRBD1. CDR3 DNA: TGTGCCATCAGTCCTACAGGGGCGGAGGGCTACACCTTC. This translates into CAISPTGAEGYTF.